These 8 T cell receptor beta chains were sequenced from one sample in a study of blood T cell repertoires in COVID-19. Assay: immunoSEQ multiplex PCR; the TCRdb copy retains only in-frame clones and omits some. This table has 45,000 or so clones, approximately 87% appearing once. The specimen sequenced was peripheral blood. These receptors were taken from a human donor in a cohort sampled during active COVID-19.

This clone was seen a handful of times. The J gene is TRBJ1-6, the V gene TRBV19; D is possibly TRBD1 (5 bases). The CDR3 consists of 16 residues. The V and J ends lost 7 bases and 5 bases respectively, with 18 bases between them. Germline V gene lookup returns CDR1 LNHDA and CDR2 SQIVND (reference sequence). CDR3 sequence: CASNLGRGRDNSPLHF. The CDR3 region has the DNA TGTGCCAGTAACCTAGGGAGGGGAAGGGATAATTCACCCCTCCACTTT. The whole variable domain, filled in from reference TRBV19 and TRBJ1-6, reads DGGITQSPKYLFRKEGQNVTLSCEQNLNHDAMYWYRQDPGQGLRLIYYSQIVNDFQKGDIAEGYSVSREKKESFPLTVTSAQKNPTAFYLCASNLGRGRDNSPLHFGNGTRLTVT.

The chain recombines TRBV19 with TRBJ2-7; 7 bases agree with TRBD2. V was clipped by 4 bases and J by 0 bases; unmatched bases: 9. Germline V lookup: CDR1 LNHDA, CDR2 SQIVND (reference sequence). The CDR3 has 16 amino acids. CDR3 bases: TGTGCCAGTAGTAGGGAACTAGCGAGGAGCTCCTACGAGCAGTACTTC. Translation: CASSRELARSSYEQYF. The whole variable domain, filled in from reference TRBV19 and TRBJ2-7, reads DGGITQSPKYLFRKEGQNVTLSCEQNLNHDAMYWYRQDPGQGLRLIYYSQIVNDFQKGDIAEGYSVSREKKESFPLTVTSAQKNPTAFYLCASSRELARSSYEQYFGPGTRLTVT.

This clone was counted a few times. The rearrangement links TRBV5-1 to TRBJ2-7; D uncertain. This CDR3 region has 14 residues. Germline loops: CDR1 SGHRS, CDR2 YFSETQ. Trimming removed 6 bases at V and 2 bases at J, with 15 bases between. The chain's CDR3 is CASNPLGSTYEQYF. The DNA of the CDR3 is TGCGCCAGCAACCCCCTCGGGTCAACCTACGAGCAGTACTTC.

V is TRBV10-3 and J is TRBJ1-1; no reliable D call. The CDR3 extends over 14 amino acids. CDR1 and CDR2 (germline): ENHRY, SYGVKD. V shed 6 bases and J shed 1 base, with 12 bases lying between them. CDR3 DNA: TGTGCCATCAGACGCGGGCAATCGAACACTGAAGCTTTCTTT. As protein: CAIRRGQSNTEAFF.

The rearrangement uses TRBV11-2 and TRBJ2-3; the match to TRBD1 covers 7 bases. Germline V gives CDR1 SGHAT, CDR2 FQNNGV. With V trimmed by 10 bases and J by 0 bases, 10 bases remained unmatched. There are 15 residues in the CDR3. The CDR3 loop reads CAISRDSGSTDTQYF. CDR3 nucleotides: TGTGCCATCTCCAGGGACAGCGGCAGCACAGATACGCAGTATTTT.

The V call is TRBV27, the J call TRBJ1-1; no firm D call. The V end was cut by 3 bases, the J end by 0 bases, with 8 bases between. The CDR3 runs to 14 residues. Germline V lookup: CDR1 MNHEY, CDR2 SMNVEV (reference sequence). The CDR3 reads CASSFGRMNTEAFF. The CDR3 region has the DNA TGTGCCAGCAGTTTTGGCAGGATGAACACTGAAGCTTTCTTT.

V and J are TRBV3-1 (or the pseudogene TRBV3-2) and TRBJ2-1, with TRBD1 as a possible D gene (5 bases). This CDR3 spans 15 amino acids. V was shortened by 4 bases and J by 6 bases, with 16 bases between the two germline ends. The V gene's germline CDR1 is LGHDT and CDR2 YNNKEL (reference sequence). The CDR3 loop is CASSPWVSQGNEQFF. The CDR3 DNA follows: TGTGCCAGCAGCCCATGGGTCAGTCAGGGCAATGAGCAGTTCTTC.

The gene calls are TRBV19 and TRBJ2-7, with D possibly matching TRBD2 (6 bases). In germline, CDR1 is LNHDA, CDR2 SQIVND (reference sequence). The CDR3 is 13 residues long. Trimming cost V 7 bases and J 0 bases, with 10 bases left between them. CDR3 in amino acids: CASKGTGSYEQYF. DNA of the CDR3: TGTGCCAGTAAGGGGACTGGCTCCTACGAGCAGTACTTC.